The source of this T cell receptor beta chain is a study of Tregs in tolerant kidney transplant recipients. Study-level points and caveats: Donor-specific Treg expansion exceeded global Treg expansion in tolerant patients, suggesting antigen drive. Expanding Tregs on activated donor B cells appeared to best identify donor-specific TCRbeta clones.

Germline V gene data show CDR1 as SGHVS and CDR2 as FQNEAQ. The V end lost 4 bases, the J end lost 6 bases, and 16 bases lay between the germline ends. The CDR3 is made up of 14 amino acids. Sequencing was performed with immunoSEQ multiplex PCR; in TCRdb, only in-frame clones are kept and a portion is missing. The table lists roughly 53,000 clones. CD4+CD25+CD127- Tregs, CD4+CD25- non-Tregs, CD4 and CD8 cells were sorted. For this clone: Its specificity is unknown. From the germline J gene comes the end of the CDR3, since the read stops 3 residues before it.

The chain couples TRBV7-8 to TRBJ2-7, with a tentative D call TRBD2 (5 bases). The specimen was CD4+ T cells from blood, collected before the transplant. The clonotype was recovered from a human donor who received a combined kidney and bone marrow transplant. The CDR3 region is CASSWAGGSLEQYF. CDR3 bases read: TGTGCCAGCAGCTGGGCAGGAGGTTCACTCGAG.